This entry features one T cell receptor (beta chain) sequence. The target antigen is unknown. This sample stems from a study of breast tumors, draining lymph nodes, adjacent tissues. V was pared by 5 bases and J by 6 bases, with 8 bases of the junction left unmatched. Germline V gene data show CDR1 as LNHDA and CDR2 as SQIVND (reference sequence). This CDR3 is built from 14 residues. Whole-study findings and limits: Luminal-like breast cancer showed significantly greater tumor-nontumor repertoire similarity than basal-like breast cancer did. Tumor repertoires ranked between lymph nodes and nontumor tissue in diversity, with V and J gene preferences. That most tumor T cells come from lymph nodes remained unproven. Most tumor T cells seemingly derive from lymph node, then expand in tumor.

TCRdb itself ran the multiplex PCR reads through MiXCR, one entry per CDR3 protein. This sample has approximately 130,000 distinct CDR3 sequences; approximately 20% occur once, and the top ten carry more than 2.5%. Samples came from axillary lymph nodes draining the breast cancer. J is TRBJ2-7 and V is TRBV19; 9 bases fit TRBD1. This TCR was recovered from a female donor with breast cancer. Some clones in this sample may be carry-over from other donors' samples. Source material: axillary lymph node tissue. The CDR3 loop reads CASSSSTGGREQYF. In DNA form, the CDR3 reads TGTGCCAGTAGTTCGTCGACAGGGGGACGCGAGCAGTACTTC.